Sequencing of this T cell receptor (beta chain) was carried out in a study of blood T cells in healthy people across ages. A second PCR, run for about 7 to 12 cycles, used a sample-barcoded 5' primer plus a J-beta primer mix. A 12-random-nucleotide template-switch adaptor tagged each cDNA molecule. TCRdb redid the calling of the 5' RACE reads with MiXCR, one entry per CDR3 protein. The sample yields 700,000 to 800,000 distinct CDR3 sequences, around 40% seen once. Study results and caveats: As naive T cell percentage varied, TCR beta diversity correlated strongly with it. The long-lived group displayed more naive CD4+ cells, plus higher diversity, than the aged donors did.

V was shortened by 4 bases and J by 0 bases, with 15 bases between the two germline ends. From germline, CDR1 is MGHRA and CDR2 YSYEKL. This CDR3 contains 16 residues. This clonotype was counted only a few times. Its antigen is still unknown. Sequenced input: blood. The sequence was obtained from a woman aged 60-70 years in good health. This chain connects TRBV4-1 to TRBJ1-1; D call uncertain. The CDR3 DNA is TGCGCCAGCAGCCGGTCCGAGCAGACATTGAACACTGAAGCTTTCTTT. Its protein is CASSRSEQTLNTEAFF.